This T cell receptor beta chain is drawn from a study of sequential checkpoint blockade in melanoma. The assay was immunoSEQ multiplex PCR, and TCRdb's table has in-frame clones only and misses some. Among 35,000 to 40,000 clones, 70% to 90% were seen once, and the ten largest hold around 12%. Treatment denoted: randomized to nivolumab then ipilimumab (arm A) or the reverse (arm B). In regard to this clone: The sample carries other DNA sequences with the same CDR3.

Germline-derived CDR1 and CDR2 are MDHEN and SYDVKM. CDR3 length: 20 amino acids. The junction had 24 bases not matched to a gene; V was cut back by 5 bases and J by 7 bases. V gene TRBV28 combines with J gene TRBJ1-4; 8 positions agree with TRBD1. The sequenced sample was CD8+ T cells sorted from blood (inferred from file names), obtained from a patient given nivolumab and ipilimumab in sequence. The sequence was obtained from a human donor with melanoma. In DNA form, the CDR3 reads TGTGCCAGCAGTATACCACAGGACAGGGCTCTAGATCTGTCTATTGAAAAACTGTTTTTT. Translated: CASSIPQDRALDLSIEKLFF.